This T cell receptor (beta chain) originates from a study of blood T cell repertoires in COVID-19. Study-level background: Researchers got acute and convalescent COVID-19 samples from the United States, Italy and Spain. In each case, the material was cDNA or gDNA derived from T cells, B-cell-depleted T cells, or PBMCs.

Germline V gene data show CDR1 as WNHNN and CDR2 as SYGVQD (reference sequence). The CDR3 extends over 17 amino acids. The V and J ends lost 3 bases and 3 bases, in that order; junction bases with no gene match: 8. As processed by the authors: Cell counts per sample came from amplifying reference gene primers. Assay used: immunoSEQ multiplex PCR; TCRdb lists only in-frame clones, some missing. That table supplies the V and J calls and clone size; D and trimming were determined from the DNA. The sample has over 250,000 clones, 85% seen once. Sequenced sample: peripheral blood. The chain employs TRBV10-1 and TRBJ2-1, with TRBD2 matching over 10 bases. The receptor comes from a human donor in a cohort sampled during active COVID-19. For the CDR3, the DNA is TGCGCCAGCAGTGACCCGTCTAGCGGGAGTATCTACAATGAGCAGTTCTTC. It yields the protein CASSDPSSGSIYNEQFF.